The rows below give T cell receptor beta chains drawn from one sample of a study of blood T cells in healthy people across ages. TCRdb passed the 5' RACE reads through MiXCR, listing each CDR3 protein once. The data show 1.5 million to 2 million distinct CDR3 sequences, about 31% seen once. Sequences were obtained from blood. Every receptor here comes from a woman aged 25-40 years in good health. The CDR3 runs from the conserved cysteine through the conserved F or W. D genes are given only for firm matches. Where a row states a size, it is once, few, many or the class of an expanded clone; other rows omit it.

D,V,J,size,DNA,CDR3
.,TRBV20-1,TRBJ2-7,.,TGCAGTGCCAAACTGGAGGGGGGGCGATCCTACGAGCAGTACTTC,CSAKLEGGRSYEQYF
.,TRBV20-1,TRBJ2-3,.,TGCAGTGCGCAAAGCGGGAGCACAGATACGCAGTATTTT,CSAQSGSTDTQYF
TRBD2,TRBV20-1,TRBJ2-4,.,TGCAGTGCTAGCTTGTTTAAGGCGGGGGGCAAAAACATTCAGTACTTC,CSASLFKAGGKNIQYF
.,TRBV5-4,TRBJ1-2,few,TGTGCCAGCAGCTTGGGGGGGACGGCACCATCTAACTATGGCTACACCTTC,CASSLGGTAPSNYGYTF
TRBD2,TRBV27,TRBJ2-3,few,TGTGCCAGCAGTTTACTTCCGGGAGGGCCCGGAGATACGCAGTATTTT,CASSLLPGGPGDTQYF
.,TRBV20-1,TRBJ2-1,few,TGCAGTGCTAGACACCTTCGGGCAAATCGACCATACAATGAGCAGTTCTTC,CSARHLRANRPYNEQFF
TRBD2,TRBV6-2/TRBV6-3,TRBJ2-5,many,TGTGCCAGCAGTTACTCGACTAGCGGCAACCTTGGTGAGACCCAGTACTTC,CASSYSTSGNLGETQYF
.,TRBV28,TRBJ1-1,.,TGTGCCAGCAGTTTTTTAGTCAGGAGGTTGGGGAACACTGAAGCTTTCTTT,CASSFLVRRLGNTEAFF
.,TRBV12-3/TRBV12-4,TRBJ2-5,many,TGTGCCAGCACCCCCGCAGAGGGGGGGACCCAGTACTTC,CASTPAEGGTQYF
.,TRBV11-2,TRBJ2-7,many,TGTGCCAGCAGCCCCGCCTTAGGTCGGGGACATCTGAGCTACGAGCAGTACTTC,CASSPALGRGHLSYEQYF
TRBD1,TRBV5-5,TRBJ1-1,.,TGTGCCAGCAGCCCGACAGGGAGTTATGGAATGAACACTGTAGCTTTCTTT,CASSPTGSYGMNTVAFF
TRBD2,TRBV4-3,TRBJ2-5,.,TGCGCCAGCAGCCTGACTAGCGGGAGAGGAGGGACCCAGTACTTC,CASSLTSGRGGTQYF
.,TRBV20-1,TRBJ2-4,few,TGCAGTGCTAGAGTCGAAGGGTCAAACATTCAGTACTTC,CSARVEGSNIQYF
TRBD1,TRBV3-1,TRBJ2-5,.,TGTGCCAGCAGCCAACCGGGACAGGGGGCGCTATTCGGAGAGACCCAGTACTTC,CASSQPGQGALFGETQYF
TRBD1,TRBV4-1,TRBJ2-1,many,TGCGCCAGCAGCCAGGACAGGGGGCCCCCCTACAATGAGCAGTTCTTC,CASSQDRGPPYNEQFF
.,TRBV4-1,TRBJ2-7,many,TGCGCCAGCAGCCCGGAACAGACCTACTACGAGCAGTACTTC,CASSPEQTYYEQYF
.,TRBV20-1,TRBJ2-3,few,TGCAGTGCTAGCGGGGGGCCAGATACGCAGTATTTT,CSASGGPDTQYF
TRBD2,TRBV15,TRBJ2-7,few,TGTGCCACCAGCAGAGCGGGAGGACCGAACGAGCAGTACTTC,CATSRAGGPNEQYF
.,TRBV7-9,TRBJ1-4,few,TGTGCCAGCAGCTCTTGGAAGAATGAAAAACTGTTTTTT,CASSSWKNEKLFF
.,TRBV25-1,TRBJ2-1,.,TGTGCCAGCAGTGAGAAAACACCGAGAGGTGAGCAGTTCTTC,CASSEKTPRGEQFF
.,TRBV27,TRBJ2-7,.,TGTGCCAGCATCCCGGGAAGGCAGGAGATCTACGAGCAGTACTTC,CASIPGRQEIYEQYF
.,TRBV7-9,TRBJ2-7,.,TGTGCCAGCAGCGGGATCAGCGAGCAGTACTTC,CASSGISEQYF
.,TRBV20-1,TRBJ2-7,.,TGCAGTGCCCGAGACGAGAACTACGAGCAGTACTTC,CSARDENYEQYF
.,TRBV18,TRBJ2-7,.,TGTGCCAGCTCACCATCGTTTGACAGGCTGCATCCCTACGAGCAGTACTTC,CASSPSFDRLHPYEQYF
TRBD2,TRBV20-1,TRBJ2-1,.,TGCAGTGCTAGAGTTGCGGGACTAGCGGGGGCCGAGCAGTTCTTC,CSARVAGLAGAEQFF
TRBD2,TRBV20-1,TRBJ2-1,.,TGCAATGCAAAGACTAGCGGGGGAGTAAAAAATGAGCAGTTCTTC,CNAKTSGGVKNEQFF
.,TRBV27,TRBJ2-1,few,TGTGCCAGCAGTTTAAAGGAATTCTCCTACAATGAGCAGTTCTTC,CASSLKEFSYNEQFF
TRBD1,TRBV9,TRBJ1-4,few,TGTGCCAGCAGTATTCAGGGGGATCACGATGAAAAACTGTTTTTT,CASSIQGDHDEKLFF
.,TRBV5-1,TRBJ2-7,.,TGCGCCAGCAGCTTGGGCAGGGGACCCCTCGAGCAGTACTTC,CASSLGRGPLEQYF
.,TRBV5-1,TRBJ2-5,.,TGCGCCAGCAGCCGCGTGGCGTCAGCGAGGCAAGAGACCCAGTACTTC,CASSRVASARQETQYF
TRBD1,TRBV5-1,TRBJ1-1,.,TGCGCCGGCAGCTTGTTAGGGGGCGGCACTGAAGCTTTCTTT,CAGSLLGGGTEAFF
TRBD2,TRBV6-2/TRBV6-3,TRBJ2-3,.,TGTGCCAGCAGTTCTGTAGCGGGGATAAACATAGATACGCAGTATTTT,CASSSVAGINIDTQYF
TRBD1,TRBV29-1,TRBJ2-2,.,TGCAGCGCGGGGGACAGGGGAAACACCGGGGAGCTGTTTTTT,CSAGDRGNTGELFF
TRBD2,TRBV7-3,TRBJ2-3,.,TGTGCCAGCAGCTTTAGCGGGGCTAGGACAGATACGCAGTATTTT,CASSFSGARTDTQYF
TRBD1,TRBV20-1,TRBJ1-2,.,TGCAGTGCTACGCCGGACAGGGGGCTAGGCTACACCTTC,CSATPDRGLGYTF
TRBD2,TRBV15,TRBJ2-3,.,TGTGCCACCAGCAGAGAGCCGGGACTAGCGGGGGGAAGGGATACGCAGTATTTT,CATSREPGLAGGRDTQYF
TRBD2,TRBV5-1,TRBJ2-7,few,TGCGCCAGCAGCTTGCAGACCAACCTAGCGGGAGGATTTGACGAGCAGTACTTC,CASSLQTNLAGGFDEQYF
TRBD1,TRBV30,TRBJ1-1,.,TGTGCCTGGAGTATGAGACAGGGCAACACTGAAGCTTTCTTT,CAWSMRQGNTEAFF
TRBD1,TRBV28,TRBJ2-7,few,TGTGCCAGCTTAACAGGGGGCCCTTCCTACGAGCAGTACTTC,CASLTGGPSYEQYF
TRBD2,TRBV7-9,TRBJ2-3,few,TGTGCCAGCAGCTCTCCGGGACTAGCGGCCACAGATACGCAGTATTTT,CASSSPGLAATDTQYF
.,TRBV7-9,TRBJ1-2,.,TGTGCCAGCAGCTGGGATCTCGCCCCGGATGGCTACACCTTC,CASSWDLAPDGYTF
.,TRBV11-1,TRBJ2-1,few,TGTGCCAGCAGCTTAGGTGGCCTAGACTACAATGAGCAGTTCTTC,CASSLGGLDYNEQFF
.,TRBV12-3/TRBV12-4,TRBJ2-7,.,TGTGCCAGCACCCCTAGAGGCAATGAGCAGTACTTC,CASTPRGNEQYF
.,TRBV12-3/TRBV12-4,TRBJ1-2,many,TGTGCCAGCACCTCTGGAGTGAACTATGGCTACACCTTC,CASTSGVNYGYTF